These T cell receptor beta chains were read from a single sample in a study of T cell responses to AZD1222 COVID-19 vaccine. The assay was immunoSEQ multiplex PCR, and TCRdb's table has in-frame clones only and misses some. The sample consists of about 120,000 clones, about 88% of them appearing once. Here the sequenced sample was peripheral blood, taken 28 days after the second AZD1222 dose. The origin of the receptors is an adult who received the AZD1222 COVID-19 vaccine. Both conserved end residues are part of each CDR3. A D gene is named only where the DNA matches it firmly. Clone size is not always given. Where it is, it says once, few, many or a class for expanded clones.

clone_size j_call v_call d_call cdr3_nt cdr3_aa
NA TRBJ2-1 TRBV25-1 TRBD1 TGTGCCAGCAGGGGACAGGGGCGGCTAGCGGGCTACAATGAGCAGTTCTTC CASRGQGRLAGYNEQFF
NA TRBJ1-6 TRBV5-1 TRBD1 TGCGCCAGCACGACAGGGATTTATTCACCCCTCCACTTT CASTTGIYSPLHF
NA TRBJ2-5 TRBV5-5 TRBD1 TGTGCCAGCAGCCGGACCCCACCAGGGGGCGGGGAGACCCAGTACTTC CASSRTPPGGGETQYF
NA TRBJ2-3 TRBV9 TRBD2 TGTGCCAGCAGCGTAGGGGTTAGCGGGAGTAGCACAGATACGCAGTATTTT CASSVGVSGSSTDTQYF
NA TRBJ2-1 TRBV6-4 TRBD2 TGTGCCAGCAGTGACAGCGGGGGGGACTACAATGAGCAGTTCTTC CASSDSGGDYNEQFF
once TRBJ2-3 TRBV5-4 TRBD1 TGTGCCAGCAGGGAACAGGGGTTCACAGATACGCAGTATTTT CASREQGFTDTQYF
NA TRBJ2-5 TRBV4-2 NA TGTGCCAGCAGCACGGATACGGCGGCCCTTCAAGAGACCCAGTACTTC CASSTDTAALQETQYF
few TRBJ1-2 TRBV7-2 TRBD1 TGTGCCAGCAGCTTATCGACAGGGCACTTCCCTGGCTACACCTTC CASSLSTGHFPGYTF
NA TRBJ2-7 TRBV10-3 TRBD1 TGTGCCATCACCGAGGGGACAGGGAGGTACTACGAGCAGTACTTC CAITEGTGRYYEQYF
NA TRBJ1-2 TRBV7-6 NA TGTGCCAGCAGCTCACTACCCGGGACGGAGAACTATGGCTACACCTTC CASSSLPGTENYGYTF
NA TRBJ1-5 TRBV2 NA TGTGCCAGCAGTGACACGCGAAGGGGCAATCAGCCCCAGCATTTT CASSDTRRGNQPQHF
NA TRBJ1-4 TRBV6-1 TRBD1 TGTGCCAGCAGTGAGCCCGGGACAGGAGGAGAAAAACTGTTTTTT CASSEPGTGGEKLFF
NA TRBJ2-2 TRBV27 TRBD2 TGTGCCAGCAGTTTGGGACTATCAGCCGGGGAGCTGTTTTTT CASSLGLSAGELFF
few TRBJ1-1 TRBV7-9 NA TGTGCCAGCAGCTTAGCAGGGGGGGAGACTGAAGCTTTCTTT CASSLAGGETEAFF
NA TRBJ2-5 TRBV19 NA TGTGCCAGTAGTTCGACCGGGACGCCTTCCCAAGAGACCCAGTACTTC CASSSTGTPSQETQYF
NA TRBJ1-2 TRBV5-5 NA TGTGCCAGCAGCCTCGGACAGAGCTCTAACTATGGCTACACCTTC CASSLGQSSNYGYTF
NA TRBJ2-2 TRBV6-6 TRBD2 TGTGCCAGCAGTTACTTGGGACTAAACACCGGGGAGCTGTTTTTT CASSYLGLNTGELFF
NA TRBJ1-5 TRBV12-5 NA TGTGCTAGTGAGAGCCCTGATCAGCCCCAGCATTTT CASESPDQPQHF
once TRBJ2-7 TRBV7-6 TRBD1 TGTGCCAGCAGCCACCGGGACAGGGAAGTGGAGCAGTACTTC CASSHRDREVEQYF
NA TRBJ1-5 TRBV16 NA TGTGCCAGCAGCGCGGACGGTGACAATCAGCCCCAGCATTTT CASSADGDNQPQHF
NA TRBJ1-3 TRBV5-1 NA TGCGCCAGCAGCCCGCTTTTCGCCCCATCCTCTGGAAACACCATATATTTT CASSPLFAPSSGNTIYF
few TRBJ1-3 TRBV7-2 NA TGTGCCAGCAGCTTGGGGGAACGGCGCTCTGGAAACACCATATATTTT CASSLGERRSGNTIYF
NA TRBJ1-3 TRBV7-2 NA TGTGCCAGCAGCCTCTTGATGTCGGGCGGCCGGCAGGGAAACACCATATATTTT CASSLLMSGGRQGNTIYF
NA TRBJ2-7 TRBV13 NA TGTGCCAGCAGCTTAAGGCTTAAAACCTACGAGCAGTACTTC CASSLRLKTYEQYF
NA TRBJ2-7 TRBV29-1 TRBD1 TGCAGCGTTGGCCCCTTTCATGGACAGGGTTCTTACGAGCAGTACTTC CSVGPFHGQGSYEQYF
NA TRBJ2-6 TRBV2 TRBD2 TGTGCCAGCAACTCTATGGGGGGGAGCGGGGCCAACGTCCTGACTTTC CASNSMGGSGANVLTF
once TRBJ1-6 TRBV10-3 TRBD1 TGTGCCATCAGTGTTCAGCTTGTTCGAGGGACAGAACTCAGCTCCTATAATTCACCCCTCCACTTT CAISVQLVRGTELSSYNSPLHF
NA TRBJ1-6 TRBV19 NA TGTGCCAGTAGTGGGGGAGGTGGGCCGAATTCACCCCTCCACTTT CASSGGGGPNSPLHF
NA TRBJ1-2 TRBV30 TRBD1 TGTGCCTGGAGTGGTCGCCAGGGACAGGGCTTGGGCGGCTACACCTTC CAWSGRQGQGLGGYTF
NA TRBJ1-2 TRBV5-4 NA TGTGCCAGCAGCCACGATGCAGGGAACTATGGCTACACCTTC CASSHDAGNYGYTF
NA TRBJ1-5 TRBV11-3 NA TGTGCCAGCAGCTTAACCCCTTGCTCGAGGTGCAATCAGCCCCAGCATTTT CASSLTPCSRCNQPQHF
NA TRBJ1-2 TRBV18 NA TGTGCCAGCTCACCCGACAGAGGCCCTGGGGGCTACACCTTC CASSPDRGPGGYTF